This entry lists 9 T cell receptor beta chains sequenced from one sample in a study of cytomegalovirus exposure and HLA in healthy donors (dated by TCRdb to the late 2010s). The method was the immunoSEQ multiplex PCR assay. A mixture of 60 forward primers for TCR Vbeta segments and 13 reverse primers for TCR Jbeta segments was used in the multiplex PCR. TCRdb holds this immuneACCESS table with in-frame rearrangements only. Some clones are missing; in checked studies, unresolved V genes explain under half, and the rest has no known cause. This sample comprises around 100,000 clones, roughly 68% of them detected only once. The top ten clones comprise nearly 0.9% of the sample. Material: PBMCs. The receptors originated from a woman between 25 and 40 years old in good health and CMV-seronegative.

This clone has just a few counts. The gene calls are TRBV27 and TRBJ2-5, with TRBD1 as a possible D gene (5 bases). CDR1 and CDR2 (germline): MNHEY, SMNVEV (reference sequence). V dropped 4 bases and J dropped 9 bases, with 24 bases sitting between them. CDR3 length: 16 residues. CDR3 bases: TGTGCCAGCAGTTCATTAAGAGAGTTTAGTAAGGGGTCCCAGTACTTC. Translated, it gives CASSSLREFSKGSQYF.

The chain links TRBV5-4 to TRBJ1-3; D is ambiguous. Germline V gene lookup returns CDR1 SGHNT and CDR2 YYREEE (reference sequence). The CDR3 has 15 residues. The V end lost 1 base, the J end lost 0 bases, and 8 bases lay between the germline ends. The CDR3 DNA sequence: TGTGCCAGCAGCTTGATGGGCAGCTCTGGAAACACCATATATTTT. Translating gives CASSLMGSSGNTIYF.

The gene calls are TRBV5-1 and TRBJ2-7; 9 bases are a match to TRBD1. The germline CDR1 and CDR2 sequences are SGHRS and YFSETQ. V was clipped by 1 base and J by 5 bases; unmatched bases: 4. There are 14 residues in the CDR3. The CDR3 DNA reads TGCGCCAGCAGCTTGTGGGACAGGGCTAACGAGCAGTACTTC. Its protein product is CASSLWDRANEQYF.

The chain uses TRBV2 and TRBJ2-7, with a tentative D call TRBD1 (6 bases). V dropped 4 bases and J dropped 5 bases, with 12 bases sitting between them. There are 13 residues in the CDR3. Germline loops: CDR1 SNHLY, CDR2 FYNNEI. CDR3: CASSAPDSNEQYF. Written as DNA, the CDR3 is TGTGCCAGCAGTGCCCCGGACAGCAACGAGCAGTACTTC.

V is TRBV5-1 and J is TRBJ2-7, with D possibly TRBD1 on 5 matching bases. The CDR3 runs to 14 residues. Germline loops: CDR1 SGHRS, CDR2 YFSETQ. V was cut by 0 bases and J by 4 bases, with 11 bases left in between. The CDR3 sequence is CASSLEDTPYEQYF. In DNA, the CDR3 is TGCGCCAGCAGCTTGGAGGACACCCCGTACGAGCAGTACTTC.

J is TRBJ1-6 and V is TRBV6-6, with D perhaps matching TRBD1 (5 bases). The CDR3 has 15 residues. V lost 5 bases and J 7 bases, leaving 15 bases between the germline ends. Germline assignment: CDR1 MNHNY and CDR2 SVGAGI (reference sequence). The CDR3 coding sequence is TGTGCCAGCAGTCTAACATGGGACTTCAATTCACCCCTCCACTTT. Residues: CASSLTWDFNSPLHF.

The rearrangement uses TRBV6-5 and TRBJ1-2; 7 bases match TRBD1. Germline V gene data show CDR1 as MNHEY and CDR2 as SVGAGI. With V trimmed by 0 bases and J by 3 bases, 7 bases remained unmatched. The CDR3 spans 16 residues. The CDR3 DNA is TGTGCCAGCAGTTACTCGAGGGACAGCCAGGACTATGGCTACACCTTC. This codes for CASSYSRDSQDYGYTF.

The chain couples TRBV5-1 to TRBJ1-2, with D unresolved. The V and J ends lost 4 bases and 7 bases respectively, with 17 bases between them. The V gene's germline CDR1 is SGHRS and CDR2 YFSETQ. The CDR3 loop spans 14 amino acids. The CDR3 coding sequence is TGCGCCAGCAGCCCGGGCACCGGGGTTTCTGGCTACACCTTC. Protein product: CASSPGTGVSGYTF.

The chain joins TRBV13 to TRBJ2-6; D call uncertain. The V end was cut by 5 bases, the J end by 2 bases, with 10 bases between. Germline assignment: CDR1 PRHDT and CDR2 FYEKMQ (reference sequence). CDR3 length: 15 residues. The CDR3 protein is CASSLRPAGANVLTF. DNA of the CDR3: TGTGCCAGCAGCCTGAGGCCCGCTGGGGCCAACGTCCTGACTTTC.